The 29 T cell receptor beta chains listed next were all sequenced from one sample in a study of blood T cells in healthy people across ages. Combining a sample-barcoded 5' primer with a J-beta primer mix, a second PCR ran for roughly 7 to 12 cycles. MiXCR, applied by TCRdb to the 5' RACE reads, yields one record per CDR3 protein. The sample yields about 970,000 distinct CDR3 sequences, roughly 51% seen once. Sample: blood. These receptors all come from a woman aged 55-69 years in good health.

The V and J genes are TRBV10-3 and TRBJ1-2; a weak D match, TRBD1 (5 bases). Germline-derived CDR1 and CDR2 are ENHRY and SYGVKD. The V end lost 3 bases, the J end lost 4 bases, and 12 bases lay between the germline ends. This CDR3 has 14 amino acids. Here the CDR3 DNA reads TGTGCCATCAGTGACAGGGCGTTATCCTATGGCTACACCTTC. Translated: CAISDRALSYGYTF.

This clonotype was found once. The genes are TRBV9 and TRBJ2-7; D is unresolved. Germline values: CDR1 SGDLS, CDR2 YYNGEE. This CDR3 is built from 14 residues. Between the trimmed V and J ends, which lost 0 bases and 7 bases, there was a span of 14 bases. CDR3 loop: CASSVEKGPFEQYF. The CDR3 DNA follows: TGTGCCAGCAGCGTAGAAAAAGGCCCCTTTGAGCAGTACTTC.

The CDR3 DNA follows: TGTGCCTGGAGCGGAGCCTTGAACACTGAAGCTTTCTTT. It specifies CAWSGALNTEAFF. The rearrangement uses TRBV30 and TRBJ1-1; D not resolved. Germline values: CDR1 GTSNPN, CDR2 SVGIG (reference sequence). V dropped 3 bases and J dropped 0 bases, with 8 bases sitting between them. The CDR3 contains 13 residues.

This clonotype was recorded a few times. This sequence joins TRBV12-3 or TRBV12-4 and TRBJ2-1; D is unclear. V lost 0 bases and J 0 bases, leaving 9 bases between the germline ends. The CDR3 loop spans 16 amino acids. Here the CDR3 DNA reads TGTGCCAGCAGTTTAGCGCTGTTTAACTCCTACAATGAGCAGTTCTTC. Amino acid sequence: CASSLALFNSYNEQFF.

The genes are TRBV5-4 and TRBJ2-5; 9 bases are a match to TRBD1. The junction had 9 bases not matched to a gene; V was cut back by 4 bases and J by 2 bases. The CDR3 spans 16 residues. CDR1 is SGHNT and CDR2 is YYREEE in the germline V gene (reference sequence). CDR3 amino acids: CASSVGLGTGQETQYF. The DNA of the CDR3 is TGTGCCAGCAGCGTTGGCCTAGGGACAGGGCAAGAGACCCAGTACTTC. The full variable domain, completed using reference TRBV5-4 and TRBJ2-5, is ETGVTQSPTHLIKTRGQQVTLRCSSQSGHNTVSWYQQALGQGPQFIFQYYREEENGRGNFPPRFSGLQFPNYSSELNVNALELDDSALYLCASSVGLGTGQETQYFGPGTRLLVL.

The chain uses TRBV9 and TRBJ2-6, with D possibly matching TRBD2 (6 bases). The CDR3 loop spans 17 amino acids. Trimming took off 2 bases at V and 0 bases at J, with 12 bases between the two ends. Germline-derived CDR1 and CDR2 are SGDLS and YYNGEE. The CDR3 here is CASSVGDSHSGANVLTF. CDR3 DNA sequence: TGTGCCAGCAGCGTTGGGGACTCACACTCTGGGGCCAACGTCCTGACTTTC.

This chain links TRBV12-3 or TRBV12-4 with TRBJ2-7; TRBD1 aligns across 8 bases. CDR3 length equals 15 residues. V was pared by 5 bases and J by 7 bases, with 13 bases of the junction left unmatched. CDR3 in amino acids: CASSGTGPLGWEQYF. As DNA, the CDR3 is TGTGCCAGCAGTGGGACAGGTCCGCTAGGATGGGAGCAGTACTTC.

This clonotype was counted between two and nine times. The chain employs TRBV7-9 and TRBJ2-7; 8 nucleotides align to TRBD1. Germline V gene data show CDR1 as SEHNR and CDR2 as FQNEAQ (reference sequence). V lost 0 bases to trimming and J lost 8 bases; unmatched junction nucleotides: 9. This CDR3 contains 15 residues. The CDR3 is CASSLARRTGTQQYF. CDR3 DNA sequence: TGTGCCAGCAGCTTAGCGCGCAGGACAGGGACTCAGCAGTACTTC. Complete variable domain (other parts from reference TRBV7-9 and TRBJ2-7): DTGVSQNPRHKITKRGQNVTFRCDPISEHNRLYWYRQTLGQGPEFLTYFQNEAQLEKSRLLSDRFSAERPKGSFSTLEIQRTEQGDSAMYLCASSLARRTGTQQYFGPGTRLTVT.

This clonotype was counted between two and nine times. The chain has TRBV11-2 and TRBJ2-1, with 8 bases lining up with TRBD2. The ends lost 11 bases at V and 4 bases at J; junction bases unmatched: 10. Looked up from germline, CDR1 is SGHAT and CDR2 is FQNNGV. This CDR3 has 14 residues. CDR3 sequence reads: CAAAGASLYNEQFF. In DNA form, the CDR3 reads TGTGCCGCAGCGGGAGCCTCCCTTTACAATGAGCAGTTCTTC.

In this sample, this clonotype turned up once. This chain uses TRBV7-9 with TRBJ2-3; 12 nucleotides match TRBD2. Germline V gene sequence: CDR1 SEHNR, CDR2 FQNEAQ (reference sequence). This CDR3 region has 15 residues. V dropped 3 bases and J dropped 6; count of bases not matched to a gene: 4. CDR3 in amino acids: CASSFTTSGRDTQYF. The CDR3, as DNA: TGTGCCAGCAGCTTCACTACTAGCGGGAGGGATACGCAGTATTTT.

This clonotype was found a few times. The chain recombines TRBV6-5 with TRBJ2-7; D gene uncertain. CDR3 length: 13 amino acids. Germline CDR1 and CDR2: MNHEY and SVGAGI. Deletions cut 4 bases from V and 3 bases from J, with 10 bases between. The CDR3 DNA reads TGTGCCAGCAGTTCCAGGATACACTACGAGCAGTACTTC. Encoded protein: CASSSRIHYEQYF.

The chain recombines TRBV5-1 with TRBJ2-7; D gene unclear. Looked up from germline, CDR1 is SGHRS and CDR2 is YFSETQ. Between the trimmed V and J ends, which lost 0 bases and 2 bases, there was a span of 12 bases. The length of the CDR3 is 15 residues. The CDR3 nucleotides are TGCGCCAGCAGCTTGGGGCTGGGGTCCCCCTACGAGCAGTACTTC. Its protein is CASSLGLGSPYEQYF.

The chain joins TRBV12-3 or TRBV12-4 to TRBJ2-7; the D is unclear. This CDR3 has 15 amino acids. Trimming shortened V by 2 bases and J by 1 base, and 12 bases separated the two germline ends. CDR3 bases: TGTGCCAGCAGTTTATTAGCAGCTCCGTCCTACGAGCAGTACTTC. Its protein product is CASSLLAAPSYEQYF.

The J gene is TRBJ2-4, the V gene TRBV11-2; D possibly matches TRBD1 or TRBD2 (5 bases each). Trimming left V 3 bases short and J 4 bases short, with 10 bases between. This CDR3 spans 14 amino acids. Germline CDR1 reads SGHAT; CDR2 reads FQNNGV. CDR3 residues: CASSFGWGKNIQYF. In DNA form, the CDR3 reads TGTGCCAGCAGCTTTGGATGGGGGAAAAACATTCAGTACTTC. Supplemented by reference TRBV11-2 and TRBJ2-4, the full variable domain reads EAGVAQSPRYKIIEKRQSVAFWCNPISGHATLYWYQQILGQGPKLLIQFQNNGVVDDSQLPKDRFSAERLKGVDSTLKIQPAKLEDSAVYLCASSFGWGKNIQYFGAGTRLSVL.

This chain links TRBV29-1 with TRBJ2-5; the match to TRBD2 covers 7 bases. CDR1 is SQVTM and CDR2 is ANQGSEA in the germline V gene. This CDR3 region has 14 residues. V was pared by 3 bases and J by 2 bases, with 6 bases of the junction left unmatched. CDR3 nucleotides: TGCAGCGTTGAGGGGAGGGGCGAACAAGAGACCCAGTACTTC. Translating gives CSVEGRGEQETQYF.

This chain links TRBV20-1 with TRBJ2-7; D gene uncertain. V was clipped by 1 base and J by 8 bases, with 18 bases between them. Germline V gene sequence: CDR1 DFQATT, CDR2 SNEGSKA (reference sequence). There are 14 residues in the CDR3. This CDR3 reads CSARAQLGSDKQYF. DNA for the CDR3: TGCAGTGCTAGAGCCCAACTTGGGTCAGATAAGCAGTACTTC.

In this sample, this clonotype turned up a few times. The rearrangement uses TRBV12-3 or TRBV12-4 and TRBJ1-5; the D is unclear. This CDR3 has 13 amino acids. V was cut by 0 bases and J by 8 bases, with 8 bases left in between. For the CDR3, the DNA is TGTGCCAGCAGTTTAGCGATGAGCAAGCCCCAGCATTTT. Protein product: CASSLAMSKPQHF.

On this clonotype itself: This may be a read error: a much more frequent sequence differs by one nucleotide. V gene TRBV6-2 or TRBV6-3 combines with J gene TRBJ2-5; perhaps TRBD1 as D (6 bases). Germline CDR1 MNHEY, CDR2 SVGEGT. This CDR3 spans 16 amino acids. The ends were cut back, 2 bases at V and 5 bases at J, with 18 bases in the middle. CDR3: CASSYEKKGVRETQYF. In DNA, the CDR3 is TGTGCCAGCAGTTACGAAAAAAAGGGGGTCCGGGAGACCCAGTACTTC.

The chain carries TRBV4-3 and TRBJ2-7; 10 bases are shared with TRBD2. The CDR3 has 16 residues. V lost 2 bases and J lost 7; bases outside the gene matches: 11. Germline lookup yields CDR1 LGHNA and CDR2 YSLEER. The CDR3 DNA reads as TGCGCCAGCAGCCAATATGGGGGTAGCGGGGGGAATGAGCAGTACTTC. Translating gives CASSQYGGSGGNEQYF.

This clonotype was counted at least ten times. The chain couples TRBV24-1 to TRBJ2-3; D remains unclear. The CDR3 loop spans 14 amino acids. The germline V and J ends were trimmed by 3 bases and 7 bases, with 13 bases remaining between them. Germline V CDR1 and CDR2: KGHDR, SFDVKD. Here the CDR3 DNA reads TGTGCCACCAGTGATACAGACCCCTCGAATACGCAGTATTTT. Translation gives CATSDTDPSNTQYF.

This clonotype occurred once. This rearrangement joins TRBV7-2 to TRBJ1-6; D is possibly TRBD1 (5 bases). CDR3 length: 14 amino acids. Per the germline V gene, CDR1 is SGHTA and CDR2 is FQGNSA. The ends were cut back, 0 bases at V and 10 bases at J, with 10 bases in the middle. CDR3 DNA sequence: TGTGCCAGCAGCTTAGCGGGGGTCCGGTCACCCCTCCACTTT. Translated: CASSLAGVRSPLHF.

The chain combines TRBV29-1 with TRBJ2-7; no clear D gene. This CDR3 is 12 amino acids long. Trimming took 2 bases from V and 2 from J, leaving 7 bases between them. Germline-derived CDR1 and CDR2 are SQVTM and ANQGSEA. CDR3 protein: CSVEMDTYEQYF. In DNA form, the CDR3 reads TGCAGCGTTGAAATGGATACCTACGAGCAGTACTTC.

This clonotype was recorded only once. This rearrangement joins TRBV11-2 to TRBJ2-3; 9 nucleotides align to TRBD2. Germline values: CDR1 SGHAT, CDR2 FQNNGV. V was clipped by 4 bases and J by 0 bases; unmatched bases: 17. The CDR3 loop spans 20 amino acids. The CDR3 here is CASSSPRLAVIISSTDTQYF. CDR3 sequence (DNA): TGTGCCAGCAGCTCCCCGAGACTAGCGGTAATCATATCTAGCACAGATACGCAGTATTTT.

The chain couples TRBV6-5 to TRBJ2-1, with D unresolved. The germline V gene has CDR1 MNHEY and CDR2 SVGAGI. This CDR3 has 12 amino acids. V was trimmed by 0 bases and J by 8 bases, leaving 5 bases between them. The CDR3 DNA follows: TGTGCCAGCAGTTACTCTCGGGATGAGCAGTTCTTC. It encodes CASSYSRDEQFF.

This chain connects TRBV27 to TRBJ2-6; 10 positions agree with TRBD1. Trimming took 6 bases from V and 3 from J; bases not matched to a gene: 5. Germline V gives CDR1 MNHEY, CDR2 SMNVEV (reference sequence). The CDR3 runs 16 residues. The CDR3 region is CASSRDRGFGANVLTF. Written as DNA, the CDR3 is TGTGCCAGCAGCAGGGACAGGGGATTTGGGGCCAACGTCCTGACTTTC.

CDR3 DNA: TGTGCCAGCCGACTAGCTGAAAGCTACGAGCAGTACTTC. Amino acid sequence: CASRLAESYEQYF. This chain links TRBV27 with TRBJ2-7; 7 bases are shared with TRBD2. The CDR3 has 13 residues. Losses at the gene ends were 8 bases for V and 3 bases for J; bases not matched to a gene: 7. Per germline, CDR1 MNHEY and CDR2 SMNVEV (reference sequence).

The DNA for the CDR3 is TGTGCCAGCAGTTACTCGGAGGTAGACCAAGCCGTAGCCAAAAACATTCAGTACTTC. It encodes CASSYSEVDQAVAKNIQYF. This chain connects TRBV6-2 or TRBV6-3 to TRBJ2-4; TRBD2 is a possible D gene (5 bases). This CDR3 has 19 residues. Germline CDR1 MNHEY, CDR2 SVGEGT. Deletions cut 0 bases from V and 0 bases from J, with 18 bases between.

V usage is TRBV7-9 and J usage is TRBJ1-1; no clear D. Germline CDR1 SEHNR, CDR2 FQNEAQ (reference sequence). The CDR3 length is 15 residues. The V end lost 1 base, the J end lost 7 bases, and 16 bases lay between the germline ends. CDR3 bases: TGTGCCAGCAGCTTAGGGGATAGGGTCTATGATGAAGCTTTCTTT. Translation gives CASSLGDRVYDEAFF.

The chain recombines TRBV18 with TRBJ2-3; TRBD1 matches at 7 bases. The CDR3 sequence is 15 residues long. V lost 6 bases and J lost 5; bases outside the gene matches: 11. Germline V gives CDR1 KGHSH, CDR2 LQKENI. CDR3 amino acids: CASSQVGTERDTQYF. The CDR3 nucleotides read TGTGCCAGCTCCCAGGTTGGGACAGAGCGAGATACGCAGTATTTT.